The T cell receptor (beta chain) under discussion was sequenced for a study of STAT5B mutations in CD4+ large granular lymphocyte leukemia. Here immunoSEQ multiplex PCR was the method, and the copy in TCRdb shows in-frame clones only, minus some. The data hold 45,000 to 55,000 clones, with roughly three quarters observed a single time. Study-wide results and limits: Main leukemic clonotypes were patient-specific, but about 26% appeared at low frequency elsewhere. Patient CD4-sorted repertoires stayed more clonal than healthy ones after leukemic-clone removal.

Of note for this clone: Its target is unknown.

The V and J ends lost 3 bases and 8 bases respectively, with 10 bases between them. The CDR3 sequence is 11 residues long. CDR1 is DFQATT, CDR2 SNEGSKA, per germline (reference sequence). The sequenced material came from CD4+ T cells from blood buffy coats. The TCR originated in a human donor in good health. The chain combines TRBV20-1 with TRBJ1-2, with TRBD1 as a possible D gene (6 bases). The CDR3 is CSASLGGGYTF. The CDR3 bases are TGCAGTGCTAGCCTAGGGGGGGGCTACACCTTC.